The source of this T cell receptor beta chain is a study of early T cells in non-severe SARS-CoV-2 infection. Study overall: Chains stayed unpaired after sequencing of bulk RNA from unsorted whole blood. The study's findings and limits: Private and CD4 specificities were missed by VDJdb matching, skewed to anti-spike CD8.

The CDR3 totals 12 residues. Per the germline V gene, CDR1 is MNHEY and CDR2 is SVGAGI. Trimming took off 6 bases at V and 4 bases at J, with 10 bases between the two ends. Each cDNA molecule carried a unique molecular identifier. TCRdb redid the calling of the 5' RACE reads with MiXCR, one entry per CDR3 protein. The sample has roughly 61,000 distinct CDR3 sequences, under 14% seen once. At least ten counts were recorded for this clonotype. Its antigen is undetermined. The sample was whole blood. The V and J genes are TRBV6-5 and TRBJ2-7; TRBD1 might be the D (6 bases). The clonotype comes from an adult who was a healthcare worker with PCR-confirmed SARS-CoV-2 infection or an uninfected control (not recorded which). The DNA for the CDR3 is TGTGCCAGCAGGAGGGACAATTACGAGCAGTACTTC. This encodes CASRRDNYEQYF.